The sequence of this T cell receptor beta chain was determined in a study of cytomegalovirus exposure and HLA in healthy donors (TCRdb year 2017). With regard to the full study: In an earlier analysis of several hundred of the donors, roughly 300 Gb of sequence data and 120 million or so unique TCR beta sequences from some 170 million T cells were reported. An early release that covered 500 to 800 HLA-typed donors contained approximately 300 gigabases of sequencing data and around 85 million unique TCR sequences. Of the roughly 390 genotyped donors, approximately 81% were placed in the genetic ancestry cluster associated with self-reported Caucasian donors. The study aimed to test whether signatures of past pathogen exposure could be identified by cataloging public T cell receptors. The study profiled the T cell repertoires of under 700 subjects by immunosequencing and related them to cytomegalovirus serostatus. Along with the approximately 700-subject first cohort, a separate validation cohort of approximately 110 different subjects was used. High-throughput TCR immunosequencing, statistical association of individual TCRs with disease status, and machine learning were combined to predict cytomegalovirus infection status. A later analysis re-examined previously published TCR beta repertoires from just over 650 donors and added high-resolution HLA genotyping to investigate patterns of TCR occurrence. Rather than using new phenotypic data, the later analysis identified candidate immune exposures from TCR beta sequences and from how often those sequences occurred across donors. An earlier analysis of several hundred of the donors applied high-throughput TCR beta sequencing to assess whether each TCR beta V gene segment acted as functional or pseudogenic. Donor age, sex, ethnicity and CMV serostatus were compiled together with the repertoire data. A later genetic analysis used genome-wide SNP genotypes for about three fifths of the roughly 700 donors, treating that subset as a discovery cohort. All discovery cohort repertoires had been generated on a single sequencing platform. HLA typing included class I and class II loci at four-digit resolution. Typing coverage varied by locus: roughly 629-640 donors for A, B, C, DRB1 and DQB1; under 550 for DQA1; about 590 for DPA1; 450 to 480 for DPB1. Roughly five DR-DQ haplotypes were handled as single units for association and clustering, since linkage in the cohort was strong. Across 300 to 400 genotyped donors of the cohort, an average of roughly 250,000 unique TCR beta nucleotide sequences per donor were sequenced, and approximately 17% of those sequences were non-productive.

V gives up 1 base and J gives up 2 bases, and the segment between their germline ends measures 5 bases. Looking up the germline V gene yields CDR1 SGHTA and CDR2 FQGNSA. Including cysteine and phenylalanine, the CDR3 has 13 amino acids. The kept DNA is CDR3 alone, 39 bases in frame from the first base. The library was prepared using the immunoSEQ multiplex PCR assay. For the multiplex PCR, a mixture combining 60 forward primers for TCR Vbeta segments and 13 reverse primers for TCR Jbeta segments was used. The CDR3 region of rearranged TCR beta genes was amplified from genomic DNA by a multiplex PCR assay. The Illumina HiSeq System was used to sequence the amplified TCR beta libraries as 87-base-pair reads. The paper's data handling went like this. A later analysis tallied roughly 76 million unique TCR beta chains across the 660 or so repertoires, and about 12 million of those chains were shared by two or more donors. Raw reads were error-corrected and collapsed into unique sequences with a nearest-neighbor algorithm that merged closely related sequences to remove PCR and sequencing errors. CDR3 sequences were aligned to IMGT reference sequences to assign V, D and J gene segments. For a sequence to be retained, a match of at least six nucleotides to both a V gene segment and a J gene segment was required. Rearrangements were classified as productive when the CDR3 lacked stop codons and remained in frame with V and J, and all other rearrangements were classified as non-productive. Following IMGT convention, CDR3 was defined as the stretch from the second conserved V-encoded cysteine up to the conserved J-encoded phenylalanine. The earlier analysis of about 640 of the donors excluded any sequence lacking an unambiguous match to a single V gene segment. An earlier analysis of 587 of the donors classified V segments as functional when productive rearrangements were above 56.7% and as segregating when the standard deviation between donors was above 5%. A statistical classification framework was built to diagnose cytomegalovirus status from the catalog of TCR beta chain sequences. In a later analysis, V and J genes were assigned by comparing TCR nucleotide sequences against IMGT/GENE-DB human TR gene sequences. In a later analysis, CDR3 sequences and most-parsimonious VDJ recombination scenarios were assigned using the TCRdist pipeline. A later analysis defined each TCR beta chain by its CDR3 amino acid sequence plus V-gene family, and excluded reads lacking a unique V-gene family. As a way to deal with suspected cross-contamination and a sequencing artifact, a later analysis dropped 450 to 600 nucleotide sequences that were highly shared and had low generation probability. For each public chain, a later analysis derived a clonal expansion index from normalized ranks of inferred template counts within each repertoire. A later analysis computed generation probabilities with a VDJ recombination model fitted to out-of-frame rearrangements, and checked the results against IGoR. In a later analysis, hypergeometric tests were used to score TCR-TCR, TCR-HLA and TCR-CMV co-occurrence, with a repertoire-size bias correction applied to TCR pairs. False discovery rates were estimated in a later analysis by permuting HLA or CMV assignments 20 times. A later analysis grouped co-occurring TCRs with DBSCAN, adding TCRdist sequence similarity when clustering within HLA-allele-positive subsets. Repertoires with fewer than 30,000 or more than 120,000 public chains were left out of co-occurrence clustering, as were four to six repertoires with anomalous nucleotide sharing. The table comes from immuneACCESS by way of TCRdb, which keeps in-frame sequences with V and J called. Part of the clones is missing from these tables; in studies checked, under half for an unresolved V gene and the rest for unknown reasons. Clonal size and the V and J genes are those of that table, whereas D and trimming came from the DNA. The sample includes 150,000 or so clones, with about 74% observed a single time. The ten largest account for approximately 4.3% of the sample.

The cohort was made up of roughly 670 healthy bone marrow donors. At the time of sampling, all cohort members were nominally healthy, though unrecorded immune exposures were likely present. The donor was CMV seropositive and belonged to the group of more than 250 seropositive cohort members. Each donor provided a peripheral blood sample, and peripheral blood mononuclear cells were used for TCR beta sequencing. The Qiagen DNeasy Blood Extraction Kit was used to extract genomic DNA from the blood cell samples. To note about this clone: It has no known antigen specificity. It has no much larger one-base neighbor in the sample; base qualities were not kept.

The investigation overall reported the following: Across donors, most TCR sequences were observed very rarely, whereas some public TCRs were present in many individuals. Because HLA typing was unavailable for some donors at each locus, only the typed subset was used in association tests. In a later analysis, HLA-associated TCR beta chains were found to be more clonally expanded and to have lower generation probabilities than equally common non-associated chains. In a later analysis, most CMV-associated TCR beta chains were found to appear HLA-restricted, with HLA associations seemingly driven largely by CMV exposure. An earlier analysis of around 600 of the donors showed that most TCR beta V segments appeared in productive rearrangements either about 87% or about 30% of the time, which broadly matched IMGT annotations. In a later genetic analysis, fewer N-insertions in productive TCRs were reported among donors in an Asian-associated ancestry cluster than the roughly 700-donor mean. A later analysis reported that several top co-occurrence clusters appeared linked to parvovirus B19, influenza, CMV and Epstein-Barr virus. A further reported finding was that TCR beta sequences accurately predicted the HLA-A and HLA-B alleles for most subjects in the first cohort. Some IMGT-functional V segments, including TRBV6-2 and TRBV6-3, could not be distinguished by the 87-base-pair reads and were therefore excluded. Sequencing depth was assumed to be roughly uniform across donors in the presence/absence analyses, though that assumption may not hold. Because counts were too low, approximately 18 rarely observed V segments, including chromosome 9 orphons, were excluded from the earlier analysis of 587 of the donors. In the study, 150 to 200 TCR beta chains were listed as associated with cytomegalovirus. The authors suggested that the approach could potentially be generalized to other disease states and immunological phenotypes. A cluster of highly shared sequence variants was judged likely to be a technical artifact of the sequencing pipeline. The only immune exposure information available for the cohort was CMV serostatus. Correlated functional status among segregating V segments might be attributable to linkage disequilibrium, but an unknown experimental factor could not be ruled out. According to a later analysis, TCR association rates differed among HLA loci, with DRB1 alleles showing the most associated TCRs and HLA-C alleles showing the fewest. A few of the identified cytomegalovirus-associated TCR beta chains were confirmed in vitro to be specific for cytomegalovirus antigens. An association between a missense DCLRE1C variant and V-gene and J-gene trimming of TCR beta chains was found in a later genetic analysis and replicated in an independent cohort. At a false discovery rate of 0.05, a later analysis linked some 18,000 TCR beta sequences to specific HLA alleles. The classifier was reported to diagnose cytomegalovirus status with high specificity and sensitivity in both the original and validation cohorts. Strong co-occurrence of HLA alleles, especially DR and DQ, made assigning TCR associations to individual alleles difficult. In this cohort, only TCR beta chains were sequenced, and detectable features were limited by the absence of alpha or paired-chain data.

Sequencing was done on a sample of PBMCs. The sequence is built from TRBV7-2 and TRBJ2-5; the D gene lacks a confident call. This receptor was identified in a man aged 18-30 years in good health and CMV-seropositive. The DNA reads TGTGCCAGCAGCTTAGGTCGGCAAGAGACCCAGTACTTC. Translated, it gives CASSLGRQETQYF.